One and the same sample provided the 19 T cell receptor beta chains below, sequenced in a study of blood T cell repertoires in COVID-19. TCRdb's table, derived via immunoSEQ multiplex PCR, lists solely in-frame clones and lacks some. The sample comprises about 130,000 clones, around 85% of which are singletons, and 3% rests with the top ten. Sequencing was carried out using peripheral blood. These receptors came from a woman aged 80 or over with acute or convalescent COVID-19.

In its sample, this clone was seen a few times. Other DNA sequences from this sample encode an identical CDR3 as well. The gene calls are TRBV7-2 and TRBJ1-2, with 8 positions matching TRBD1. Germline CDR1 reads SGHTA; CDR2 reads FQGNSA. Unmatched junction bases numbered 5, after V lost 6 bases and J lost 2 bases. This CDR3 region has 14 residues. This CDR3 is CASSPRTGNYGYTF. CDR3 in DNA: TGTGCCAGCAGTCCGAGGACAGGGAACTATGGCTACACCTTC.

The rearrangement links TRBV27 to TRBJ1-1; 10 bases are shared with TRBD1. The CDR3 has 19 amino acids. The V gene end was trimmed by 7 bases and the J gene end by 0 bases; junction bases not matched to a gene: 17. Germline V gene sequence: CDR1 MNHEY, CDR2 SMNVEV (reference sequence). The CDR3 sequence: CASTPRYPGTGEMNTEAFF. In DNA, the CDR3 is TGTGCCAGCACCCCACGGTACCCCGGGACAGGGGAAATGAACACTGAAGCTTTCTTT.

The chain links TRBV6-6 to TRBJ1-5; 9 nucleotides line up with TRBD1. CDR1 is MNHNY, CDR2 SVGAGI, per germline (reference sequence). The V and J ends lost 5 bases and 0 bases, in that order; junction bases with no gene match: 8. The CDR3 length is 17 residues. The CDR3 nucleotides are TGTGCCAGCAGTCGACAGGGGGAGACTTATAGCAATCAGCCCCAGCATTTT. It specifies CASSRQGETYSNQPQHF.

This clone was found once. This chain joins TRBV7-3 and TRBJ2-3, with 10 bases identical to TRBD1. The trim removed 2 bases at V and 0 bases at J, leaving 5 bases unmatched. The CDR3 runs 17 residues. Germline CDR1 and CDR2: SGHTA and FQGTGA. As DNA, the CDR3 is TGTGCCAGCAGCTTATGGACAGGGGGGCGGAGCACAGATACGCAGTATTTT. Translating gives CASSLWTGGRSTDTQYF.

This clone was counted once. The CDR3 DNA follows: TGTGCCAGCAGCCAGAGACAGGCGGCGGAAGGCTACACCTTC. This gives the protein CASSQRQAAEGYTF. V and J are TRBV6-5 and TRBJ1-2; maybe TRBD1 (6 bases). This CDR3 is built from 14 residues. The germline V gene has CDR1 MNHEY and CDR2 SVGAGI. V was pared by 6 bases and J by 8 bases, with 19 bases between.

The table lists this clone with a few counts. The rearrangement links TRBV30 to TRBJ2-7; D possibly corresponds to TRBD2 (5 bases). CDR1 GTSNPN and CDR2 SVGIG come from the germline V gene (reference sequence). Trimming removed 5 bases at V and 6 bases at J, with 11 bases between. The CDR3 covers 11 residues. CDR3 nucleotides: TGTGCCTGGTGGCTAGGGAGCGAGCAGTACTTC. Protein product: CAWWLGSEQYF.

Only a few counts were recorded for this clone. The genes are TRBV7-9 and TRBJ2-1; maybe TRBD1 (6 bases). The CDR3 has 15 amino acids. V lost 1 base, J lost 3 bases, and 10 bases lay in between. Germline CDR1 and CDR2: SEHNR and FQNEAQ (reference sequence). In DNA form, the CDR3 reads TGTGCCAGCAGCTTAGGAAGGGGGTACTACAATGAGCAGTTCTTC. Protein: CASSLGRGYYNEQFF.

In its sample, this clone was seen a few times. V gene TRBV11-2 combines with J gene TRBJ1-6; possibly TRBD1 for D (6 bases). The V and J ends lost 5 bases and 7 bases respectively, with 12 bases between them. The length of the CDR3 is 14 residues. Germline CDR1 reads SGHAT; CDR2 reads FQNNGV. CDR3 region: CASSPTGKNSPLHF. The DNA for the CDR3 is TGTGCCAGCAGCCCTACAGGGAAGAATTCACCCCTCCACTTT.

This clone was seen more than once but under ten times. The V gene is TRBV6-5, the J gene TRBJ1-6, with D unresolved. CDR1 and CDR2 from the germline V gene are MNHEY and SVGAGI. The CDR3 consists of 13 residues. Deletions cut 6 bases from V and 8 bases from J, with 11 bases between. Here the CDR3 reads CASRRADDSPLHF. The CDR3 nucleotides read TGTGCCAGCAGGAGGGCCGACGATTCACCCCTCCACTTT.

CDR3 DNA: TGTGCCAGCAGGGACAGGGGTATCTATCAGCCCCAGCATTTT. Encoded protein: CASRDRGIYQPQHF. The chain links TRBV27 to TRBJ1-5; 9 bases line up with TRBD1. The V gene's germline CDR1 is MNHEY and CDR2 SMNVEV (reference sequence). V was clipped by 6 bases and J by 5 bases; unmatched bases: 5. The CDR3 is 14 amino acids.

The chain carries TRBV6-5 and TRBJ2-3; TRBD2 might be the D (6 bases). Trimming took off 2 bases at V and 6 bases at J, with 12 bases between the two ends. Germline V gives CDR1 MNHEY, CDR2 SVGAGI. This CDR3 has 14 residues. The CDR3 DNA is TGTGCCAGCAGTTACCGGGCGGGGAAGGATACGCAGTATTTT. Encoded protein: CASSYRAGKDTQYF.

V gene TRBV13 combines with J gene TRBJ1-6, with TRBD1 as a possible D gene (5 bases). The CDR3 is 16 amino acids. V dropped 1 base and J dropped 7 bases, with 14 bases sitting between them. Germline-derived CDR1 and CDR2 are PRHDT and FYEKMQ (reference sequence). The CDR3 DNA follows: TGTGCCAGCAGCTTAGACAATTCCGGGGGGAATTCACCCCTCCACTTT. Protein: CASSLDNSGGNSPLHF.

This clone was found once. V gene TRBV5-1 combines with J gene TRBJ1-2; 7 bases match TRBD1. The CDR3 runs to 18 residues. J was trimmed by 1 base and V by 5 bases; bases with no gene match: 17. Looked up from germline, CDR1 is SGHRS and CDR2 is YFSETQ. CDR3 amino acids: CASSRWSGQTGLNYGYTF. The CDR3, as DNA: TGCGCCAGCAGTAGATGGTCGGGACAGACCGGACTTAACTATGGCTACACCTTC. Supplemented by reference TRBV5-1 and TRBJ1-2, the full variable domain reads KAGVTQTPRYLIKTRGQQVTLSCSPISGHRSVSWYQQTPGQGLQFLFEYFSETQRNKGNFPGRFSGRQFSNSRSEMNVSTLELGDSALYLCASSRWSGQTGLNYGYTFGSGTRLTVV.

The chain links TRBV20-1 to TRBJ2-5; no firm D call. Germline V gene data show CDR1 as DFQATT and CDR2 as SNEGSKA (reference sequence). The CDR3 totals 10 residues. V lost 4 bases and J 5 bases, leaving 5 bases between the germline ends. CDR3 in amino acids: CSAIAETQYF. CDR3 coding DNA: TGCAGTGCTATAGCTGAGACCCAGTACTTC.

A remark on this clone: At one of its ends the junction is not consistent with the germline gene, which may arise from a read error. CDR3: CASSVGPTEGYEQYF. CDR3 bases: TGTGCTAGCAGCGTGGGGCCAACGGAGGGGTACGAGCAGTACTTC. The chain couples TRBV7-7 to TRBJ2-7, with D perhaps matching TRBD2 (6 bases). The CDR3 has 15 residues. Germline loops: CDR1 SSHAT, CDR2 FNYEAQ (reference sequence).

V gene TRBV5-5 combines with J gene TRBJ1-4; TRBD1 is a possible D gene (6 bases). The germline V gene encodes CDR1 SGHKS and CDR2 YYEKEE (reference sequence). This CDR3 comprises 16 residues. The germline V and J ends were trimmed by 4 bases and 0 bases, with 13 bases remaining between them. CDR3 DNA sequence: TGTGCCAGCAGCCCTGCTCGGACAGCAACTAATGAAAAACTGTTTTTT. Translating it yields CASSPARTATNEKLFF.

The chain employs TRBV6-6 and TRBJ1-4; 10 nucleotides align to TRBD1. Germline V gives CDR1 MNHNY, CDR2 SVGAGI (reference sequence). The CDR3 length is 15 residues. The ends lost 5 bases at V and 6 bases at J; junction bases unmatched: 6. The CDR3 nucleotides are TGTGCCAGCAGTCAAGACAGGGGGCAATATGAAAAACTGTTTTTT. This encodes CASSQDRGQYEKLFF.

This chain uses TRBV7-2 with TRBJ1-4; 7 bases agree with TRBD1. The germline V gene has CDR1 SGHTA and CDR2 FQGNSA. The V gene end was trimmed by 3 bases and the J gene end by 5 bases; junction bases not matched to a gene: 3. The CDR3 length is 14 residues. The CDR3 coding sequence is TGTGCCAGCAGCTTGACAGGGTGGAATGAAAAACTGTTTTTT. Translating it yields CASSLTGWNEKLFF.

This chain connects TRBV7-9 to TRBJ2-6, with D hard to call. V shed 3 bases and J shed 0 bases, with 6 bases lying between them. Germline values: CDR1 SEHNR, CDR2 FQNEAQ (reference sequence). The CDR3 has 15 amino acids. CDR3 sequence (DNA): TGTGCCAGCAGCTTGTCAGGCTCTGGGGCCAACGTCCTGACTTTC. Translation gives CASSLSGSGANVLTF.